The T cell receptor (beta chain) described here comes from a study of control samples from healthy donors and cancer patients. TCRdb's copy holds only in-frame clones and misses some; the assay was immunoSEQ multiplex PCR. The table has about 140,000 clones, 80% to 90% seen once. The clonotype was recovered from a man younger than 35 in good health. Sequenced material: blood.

The CDR3 protein is CSVLTYRGMNTEAFF. The DNA of the CDR3 is TGCAGCGTCCTAACCTACAGGGGGATGAACACTGAAGCTTTCTTT. The rearrangement links TRBV29-1 to TRBJ1-1; 8 nucleotides match TRBD1. This CDR3 spans 15 amino acids. After removal of 6 bases from V and 0 bases from J, the junction contained 9 bases not matched to a gene. In germline, CDR1 is SQVTM, CDR2 ANQGSEA.